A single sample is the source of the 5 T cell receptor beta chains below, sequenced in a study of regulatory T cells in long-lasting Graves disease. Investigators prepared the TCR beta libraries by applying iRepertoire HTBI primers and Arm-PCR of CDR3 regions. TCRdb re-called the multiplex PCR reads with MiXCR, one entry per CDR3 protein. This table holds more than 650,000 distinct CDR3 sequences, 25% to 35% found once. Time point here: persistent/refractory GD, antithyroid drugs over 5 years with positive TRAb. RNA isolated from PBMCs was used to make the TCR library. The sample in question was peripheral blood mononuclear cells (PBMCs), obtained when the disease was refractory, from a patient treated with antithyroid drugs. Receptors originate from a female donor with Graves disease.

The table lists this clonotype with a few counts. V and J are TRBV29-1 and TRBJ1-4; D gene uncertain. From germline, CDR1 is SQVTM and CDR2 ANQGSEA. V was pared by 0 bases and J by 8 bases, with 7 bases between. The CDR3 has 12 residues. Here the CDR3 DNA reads TGCAGCGTTGAAGATGAGGTAGAAAAACTGTTTTTT. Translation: CSVEDEVEKLFF. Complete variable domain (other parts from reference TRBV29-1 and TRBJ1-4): SAVISQKPSRDICQRGTSLTIQCQVDSQVTMMFWYRQQPGQSLTLIATANQGSEATYESGFVIDKFPISRPNLTFSTLTVSNMSPEDSSIYLCSVEDEVEKLFFGSGTQLSVL.

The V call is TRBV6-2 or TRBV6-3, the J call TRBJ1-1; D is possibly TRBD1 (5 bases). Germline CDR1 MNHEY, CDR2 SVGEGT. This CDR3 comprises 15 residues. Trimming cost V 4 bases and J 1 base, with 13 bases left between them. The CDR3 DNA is TGTGCCAGCAGTTCGCAGGGTGGATCGAACACTGAAGCTTTCTTT. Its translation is CASSSQGGSNTEAFF.

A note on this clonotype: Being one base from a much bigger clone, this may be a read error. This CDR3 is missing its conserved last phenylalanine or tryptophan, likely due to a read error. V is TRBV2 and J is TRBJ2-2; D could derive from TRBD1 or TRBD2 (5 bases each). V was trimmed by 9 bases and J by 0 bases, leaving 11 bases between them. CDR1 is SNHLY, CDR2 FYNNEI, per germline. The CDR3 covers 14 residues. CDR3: CARTGPSNTGELFL. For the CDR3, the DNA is TGTGCCAGGACGGGACCCTCGAACACCGGGGAGCTGTTTCTT.

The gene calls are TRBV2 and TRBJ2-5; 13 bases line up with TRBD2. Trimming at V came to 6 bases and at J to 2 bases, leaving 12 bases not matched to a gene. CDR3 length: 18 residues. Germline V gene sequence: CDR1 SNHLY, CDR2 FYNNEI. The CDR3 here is CASRTLTTSGREQETQYF. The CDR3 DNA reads TGTGCCAGCAGAACTCTTACTACTAGCGGGAGGGAACAAGAGACCCAGTACTTC.

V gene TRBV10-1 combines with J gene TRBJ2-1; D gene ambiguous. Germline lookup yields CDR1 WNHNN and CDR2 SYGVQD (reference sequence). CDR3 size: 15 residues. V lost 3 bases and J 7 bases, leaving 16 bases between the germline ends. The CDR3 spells CASSEGRSNRNEQFF. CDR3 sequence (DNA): TGCGCCAGCAGTGAAGGAAGATCGAATAGGAATGAGCAGTTCTTC.